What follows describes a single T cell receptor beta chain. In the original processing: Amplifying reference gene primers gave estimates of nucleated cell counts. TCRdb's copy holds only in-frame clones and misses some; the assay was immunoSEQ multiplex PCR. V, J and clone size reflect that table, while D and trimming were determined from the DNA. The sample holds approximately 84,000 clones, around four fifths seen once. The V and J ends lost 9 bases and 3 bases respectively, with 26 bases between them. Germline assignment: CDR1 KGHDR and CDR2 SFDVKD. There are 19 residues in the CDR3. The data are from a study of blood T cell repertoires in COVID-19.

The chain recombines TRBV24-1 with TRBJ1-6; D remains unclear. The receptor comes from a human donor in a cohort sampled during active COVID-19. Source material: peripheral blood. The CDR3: CATRGGFRSRANYNSPLHF. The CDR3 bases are TGTGCCACCCGCGGAGGGTTCCGCTCTCGGGCCAACTATAATTCACCCCTCCACTTT.